A single sample gave rise to the 25 T cell receptor beta chains below, sequenced in a study of blood T cell repertoires in COVID-19. Produced via immunoSEQ multiplex PCR; TCRdb's table is partial and in-frame only. The data show 150,000 to 200,000 clones, 85% to 90% seen once. Sequences were obtained from peripheral blood. The receptor set was obtained from a woman older than 75 in a cohort sampled during active or convalescent COVID-19.

The rearrangement uses TRBV4-1 and TRBJ1-3; perhaps TRBD1 as D (6 bases). Germline V gene data show CDR1 as MGHRA and CDR2 as YSYEKL. Trimming took off 4 bases at V and 0 bases at J, with 13 bases between the two ends. This CDR3 has 16 residues. The CDR3 here is CASSPPTGSSGNTIYF. CDR3 nucleotide sequence: TGCGCCAGCAGCCCTCCGACAGGCAGCTCTGGAAACACCATATATTTT.

V usage is TRBV10-3 and J usage is TRBJ1-1; 8 bases map to TRBD1. The trim removed 8 bases at V and 1 base at J, leaving 6 bases unmatched. Per germline, CDR1 ENHRY and CDR2 SYGVKD. CDR3 length: 14 amino acids. The CDR3 bases are TGTGCCATCCGTAGGACAGGGCAGAACACTGAAGCTTTCTTT. Its translation is CAIRRTGQNTEAFF.

This chain's CDR3 is CASSLFRGSGTDTQYF. The CDR3 DNA reads as TGTGCCAGCAGCTTATTCAGGGGCTCCGGCACAGATACGCAGTATTTT. The genes are TRBV5-4 and TRBJ2-3; tentative D call: TRBD1 (6 bases). With 2 bases removed from V and 1 base from J, the gap between germline ends came to 14 bases. From germline, CDR1 is SGHNT and CDR2 YYREEE (reference sequence). This CDR3 spans 16 amino acids.

The chain couples TRBV7-8 to TRBJ1-5; perhaps TRBD1 as D (6 bases). In germline, CDR1 is SGHVS, CDR2 FQNEAQ. Between the trimmed V and J ends, which lost 1 base and 4 bases, there was a span of 11 bases. This CDR3 spans 15 amino acids. The CDR3 reads CASSLVQGGNQPQHF. The CDR3 bases are TGTGCCAGCAGCTTAGTACAGGGTGGGAATCAGCCCCAGCATTTT.

CDR3 sequence (DNA): TGTGCCAGTAGTATAGGTGGCAGTTTCCAAGAGACCCAGTACTTC. Protein sequence: CASSIGGSFQETQYF. This chain links TRBV19 with TRBJ2-5, with unresolved D. The germline CDR1 and CDR2 sequences are LNHDA and SQIVND (reference sequence). The CDR3 covers 15 residues. V was clipped by 1 base and J by 1 base, with 10 bases between them.

The gene calls are TRBV7-2 and TRBJ1-1; TRBD1 matches 7 bases. The CDR3 runs to 14 residues. The V segment lost 5 bases and the J segment 5 bases; nucleotides outside the gene matches: 8. The germline gives CDR1 SGHTA, CDR2 FQGNSA. This CDR3 is CASSPVQGGTEAFF. The CDR3 nucleotides are TGTGCCAGCAGCCCGGTCCAGGGGGGTACTGAAGCTTTCTTT.

The V call is TRBV5-1, the J call TRBJ1-1; 7 bases line up with TRBD1. The CDR3 length is 14 residues. The V and J ends lost 4 bases and 11 bases, in that order; junction bases with no gene match: 14. Germline V lookup: CDR1 SGHRS, CDR2 YFSETQ. The CDR3 region has the DNA TGCGCCAGCAGCCGGAGGGACAGCGGTGGGGTGGCTTTCTTT. It encodes CASSRRDSGGVAFF. The full variable domain, in which reference TRBV5-1 and TRBJ1-1 provide the parts outside the CDR3, is KAGVTQTPRYLIKTRGQQVTLSCSPISGHRSVSWYQQTPGQGLQFLFEYFSETQRNKGNFPGRFSGRQFSNSRSEMNVSTLELGDSALYLCASSRRDSGGVAFFGQGTRLTVV.

The rearrangement links TRBV10-3 to TRBJ1-4; weak D call: TRBD1 (5 bases). Germline-derived CDR1 and CDR2 are ENHRY and SYGVKD. V was pared by 6 bases and J by 8 bases, with 10 bases between. This CDR3 has 12 amino acids. CDR3 coding DNA: TGTGCCATCAGACTCGACAGCGAAAAACTGTTTTTT. Translating gives CAIRLDSEKLFF.

This chain joins TRBV5-4 and TRBJ1-1; a possible D gene is TRBD1 (6 bases). Germline lookup yields CDR1 SGHNT and CDR2 YYREEE (reference sequence). V lost 4 bases and J lost 0, with 16 bases in between. The CDR3 sequence is 16 residues long. For the CDR3, the DNA is TGTGCCAGCAGCGGGGGGGGCACCATGCTGAACACTGAAGCTTTCTTT. This gives the protein CASSGGGTMLNTEAFF. The full variable domain, in which reference TRBV5-4 and TRBJ1-1 provide the parts outside the CDR3, is ETGVTQSPTHLIKTRGQQVTLRCSSQSGHNTVSWYQQALGQGPQFIFQYYREEENGRGNFPPRFSGLQFPNYSSELNVNALELDDSALYLCASSGGGTMLNTEAFFGQGTRLTVV.

Concerning this clone: This same CDR3 is encoded by further DNA sequences in the sample. The chain carries TRBV7-2 and TRBJ2-5; 10 nucleotides agree with TRBD2. Germline V gene sequence: CDR1 SGHTA, CDR2 FQGNSA. With 0 bases clipped from V and 1 base from J, the junction kept 2 bases outside the gene matches. The CDR3 runs 16 residues. CDR3 in amino acids: CASSLAASGGQETQYF. Written as DNA, the CDR3 is TGTGCCAGCAGCTTAGCGGCTAGCGGGGGCCAAGAGACCCAGTACTTC.

This clone was found once. The chain joins TRBV5-5 to TRBJ1-5; TRBD1 is a possible D gene (6 bases). Germline V CDR1 and CDR2: SGHKS, YYEKEE (reference sequence). There are 19 residues in the CDR3. V lost 0 bases, J lost 0 bases, and 19 bases lay in between. For the CDR3, the DNA is TGTGCCAGCAGCTTGGCCGGGGACCTGGGGGCTCTTAGCAATCAGCCCCAGCATTTT. Amino acids: CASSLAGDLGALSNQPQHF.

The chain recombines TRBV6-5 with TRBJ1-2; TRBD1 agrees at 8 bases. The CDR3 has 16 residues. Germline CDR1 and CDR2: MNHEY and SVGAGI. V shed 0 bases, J shed 5 bases, and the junction held 8 bases outside the gene matches. DNA of the CDR3: TGTGCCAGCAGTTACTCGGTTCCCGGACAGGGATATGGCTACACCTTC. This sequence encodes CASSYSVPGQGYGYTF.

The rearrangement uses TRBV7-9 and TRBJ1-2, with TRBD1 as a possible D gene (5 bases). The CDR3 runs 18 residues. Deletions cut 5 bases from V and 5 bases from J, with 27 bases between. The germline gives CDR1 SEHNR, CDR2 FQNEAQ (reference sequence). CDR3 in amino acids: CASSTYWGEQDSDYGYTF. The CDR3 coding sequence is TGTGCCAGCAGCACGTATTGGGGGGAACAGGACTCTGATTATGGCTACACCTTC.

This clone was picked up one time. The chain uses TRBV6-5 and TRBJ1-3; TRBD1 agrees at 7 bases. V lost 7 bases, J lost 0 bases, and 3 bases stayed unmatched. Germline loops: CDR1 MNHEY, CDR2 SVGAGI. CDR3 size: 14 residues. The CDR3 nucleotides are TGTGCCAGCACAACAGGGGCCTCTGGAAACACCATATATTTT. It encodes CASTTGASGNTIYF.

V and J are TRBV12-3 or TRBV12-4 and TRBJ2-3; tentative D call: TRBD2 (5 bases). V gave up 3 bases and J gave up 6 bases, with 7 bases separating them. The CDR3 length is 12 residues. The CDR3 nucleotides are TGTGCCAGCAGTTTTGGCGGGGATACGCAGTATTTT. This encodes CASSFGGDTQYF.

The V call is TRBV20-1, the J call TRBJ2-1; a weak D match, TRBD1 (5 bases). Germline lookup yields CDR1 DFQATT and CDR2 SNEGSKA (reference sequence). The CDR3 has 14 residues. Trimming removed 3 bases at V and 0 bases at J, with 9 bases between. The CDR3 loop reads CSASGASSYNEQFF. The CDR3 nucleotides read TGCAGTGCTAGTGGGGCCAGCTCCTACAATGAGCAGTTCTTC.

The chain recombines TRBV19 with TRBJ2-1; D is uncertain. V was shortened by 3 bases and J by 0 bases, with 12 bases between the two germline ends. Per germline, CDR1 LNHDA and CDR2 SQIVND (reference sequence). The CDR3 totals 16 residues. In DNA, the CDR3 is TGTGCCAGTAGTATTACCGAGGCATTCTCCTACAATGAGCAGTTCTTC. Translating it yields CASSITEAFSYNEQFF.

V gene TRBV27 combines with J gene TRBJ1-2; D is uncertain. CDR1 MNHEY and CDR2 SMNVEV come from the germline V gene (reference sequence). The length of the CDR3 is 13 residues. The V end was cut by 0 bases, the J end by 7 bases, with 9 bases between. DNA of the CDR3: TGTGCCAGCAGTTTATCCAGTATAGCTGGCTACACCTTC. Translation gives CASSLSSIAGYTF.

This rearrangement joins TRBV9 to TRBJ2-1; D is undetermined. CDR3 size: 14 residues. Per germline, CDR1 SGDLS and CDR2 YYNGEE. The V and J ends lost 4 bases and 8 bases respectively, with 16 bases between them. Here the CDR3 DNA reads TGTGCCAGCAGCCCCCGGTCAGTGCGGCATGAGCAGTTCTTC. Translating gives CASSPRSVRHEQFF.

V usage is TRBV6-2 or TRBV6-3 and J usage is TRBJ1-1; 7 bases match TRBD1. CDR3 length: 14 amino acids. V dropped 2 bases and J dropped 3; count of bases not matched to a gene: 3. CDR1 is MNHEY, CDR2 SVGEGT, per germline. The CDR3, as DNA: TGTGCCAGCAGTTACCGTGACAGGGACACTGAAGCTTTCTTT. The encoded protein is CASSYRDRDTEAFF.

This clone was found once. The V call is TRBV28, the J call TRBJ2-2; D uncertain. The V gene lost 6 bases and the J gene lost 4 bases, with 12 bases spanning the gap. Germline V gene lookup returns CDR1 MDHEN and CDR2 SYDVKM. CDR3 length equals 14 residues. The CDR3 loop is CASSFSPGTGELFF. The DNA of the CDR3 is TGTGCCAGCAGCTTCTCTCCAGGCACCGGGGAGCTGTTTTTT.

V and J are TRBV7-8 and TRBJ2-1, with 10 bases that match TRBD2. The V segment lost 3 bases and the J segment 0 bases; nucleotides outside the gene matches: 8. The CDR3 is made up of 18 amino acids. CDR1 is SGHVS, CDR2 FQNEAQ, per germline. The CDR3 loop is CASSFPGTSVLSYNEQFF. The DNA of the CDR3 is TGTGCCAGCAGCTTCCCCGGGACTAGCGTGCTCTCCTACAATGAGCAGTTCTTC.

The V gene is TRBV6-2 or TRBV6-3, the J gene TRBJ1-3, with D unclear. The CDR3 loop spans 16 amino acids. Germline V gene lookup returns CDR1 MNHEY and CDR2 SVGEGT. V lost 0 bases and J 0 bases, leaving 9 bases between the germline ends. CDR3 sequence (DNA): TGTGCCAGCAGTTACTCTTCAGACTTCTCTGGAAACACCATATATTTT. This codes for CASSYSSDFSGNTIYF.

In its sample, this clone was seen many times. V and J are TRBV7-9 and TRBJ1-5, with D possibly matching TRBD1 (5 bases). CDR3 length equals 16 residues. V lost 3 bases and J lost 0, with 12 bases in between. Germline CDR1 reads SEHNR; CDR2 reads FQNEAQ (reference sequence). This CDR3 reads CASSFGTGLSNQPQHF. The CDR3 DNA reads TGTGCCAGCAGCTTCGGGACGGGACTTAGCAATCAGCCCCAGCATTTT.

Only one count was recorded for this clone. The CDR3 reads CASSRSGVKGETQYF. CDR3 DNA: TGTGCCAGCAGCCGGTCAGGGGTGAAGGGAGAGACCCAGTACTTC. This rearrangement joins TRBV11-2 to TRBJ2-5; TRBD1 is a possible D gene (6 bases). Germline CDR1 reads SGHAT; CDR2 reads FQNNGV. The CDR3 contains 15 residues. V lost 5 bases to trimming and J lost 4 bases, with 17 bases between them.